A selection of T cell receptor beta chains follows, all from one sample in a study of T cell responses to AZD1222 COVID-19 vaccine. Data came from immunoSEQ multiplex PCR; TCRdb stores just in-frame clones and leaves some out. The sample carries about 140,000 clones, 85% to 95% recorded once. This specimen was peripheral blood, taken 28 days after the second AZD1222 dose. The receptors were gathered from an adult who received the AZD1222 COVID-19 vaccine. The conserved cysteine and the conserved F or W are not part of the CDR3 here. The D gene is left open where the match is weak.

TRBV7-2	TRBJ1-3	.	ASRLGNSGNTIY
TRBV6-2/TRBV6-3	TRBJ1-5	.	ASRPGRFRGGQPQH
TRBV7-9	TRBJ1-3	.	ASSPAQGTGNTIY
TRBV28	TRBJ1-6	.	ASSSPTGSNSPLH
TRBV10-3	TRBJ2-7	.	AISEGERNPHEQY
TRBV2	TRBJ1-6	.	ASSVEQTNSPLH
TRBV29-1	TRBJ2-7	.	SVENTYEQY
TRBV4-2	TRBJ2-1	TRBD2	ASSQEDGLAGNEQF
TRBV7-2	TRBJ2-1	TRBD2	ASSLQMTSGVSYNEQF
TRBV2	TRBJ1-6	.	ASTGSSLYSPLH
TRBV7-9	TRBJ1-1	.	ASSLLRTRNNTEAF
TRBV6-6	TRBJ1-5	.	ASRRNREPQH
TRBV9	TRBJ1-3	.	ASSVDPGATGNTIY
TRBV6-2/TRBV6-3	TRBJ1-4	.	ASSYSTTGTPATNEKLF
TRBV6-5	TRBJ1-1	.	ASLTYSEAF
TRBV4-1	TRBJ1-2	.	ASSQVPSHDYGYT
TRBV30	TRBJ1-2	TRBD1	AWGTGGNGYT
TRBV24-1	TRBJ1-2	.	ATSPRRVSGANYGYT
TRBV6-5	TRBJ2-5	.	ASSYSRGGRETQY
TRBV4-1	TRBJ1-3	.	ASSLFGRFPGNTIY
TRBV28	TRBJ1-1	.	ASSPDYRVTEAF
TRBV6-5	TRBJ1-1	.	ASRKQVLNTEAF
TRBV28	TRBJ2-1	TRBD2	ASNPGLAGGTYNEQF
TRBV25-1	TRBJ2-1	TRBD2	ASSAAGEGGQF
TRBV5-1	TRBJ2-1	.	ASSLEASSYNEQF
TRBV2	TRBJ1-4	.	ASSNRDRGKANEKLF
TRBV6-5	TRBJ1-2	.	ASSYFLDGGYT
TRBV6-5	TRBJ1-5	TRBD1	ASSKQGGSNQPQH
TRBV2	TRBJ1-1	TRBD1	ASSERQGTGTEAF
TRBV7-2	TRBJ2-3	.	ASSPTSKDTQY
TRBV18	TRBJ2-6	.	ASSPTSGANVLT
TRBV5-6	TRBJ2-2	.	ASSSGTTTGELF
TRBV30	TRBJ1-3	.	AFQGSSGNTIY
TRBV29-1	TRBJ2-2	.	SVPTTTGELF
TRBV30	TRBJ2-1	.	AWDSGDEQF
TRBV13	TRBJ2-5	TRBD1	ASSPTPDRGKETQY
TRBV7-8	TRBJ2-2	TRBD2	ASSLTSGGVNTGELF
TRBV6-5	TRBJ2-2	.	ASSYSRVTGELF
TRBV28	TRBJ2-5	.	ASSFGVDQETQY
TRBV6-5	TRBJ2-1	TRBD2	ASSPLAGGPRPF
TRBV9	TRBJ1-3	.	ASSVDWGSGNTIY
TRBV6-5	TRBJ1-5	.	ASSLNSNQPQH
TRBV4-1	TRBJ2-1	.	ASSQEWRSEEQF
TRBV7-9	TRBJ2-7	TRBD1	ASSRTGINEQY
TRBV19	TRBJ2-1	TRBD2	ASSSLAGPSYNEQF
TRBV5-1	TRBJ1-1	.	ASSFSGGEAF
TRBV7-8	TRBJ1-5	.	ASSLELRTNQPQH
TRBV18	TRBJ1-2	.	ASSPYREIYGYT
TRBV7-2	TRBJ2-7	TRBD1	ASSFGTGTYEQY
TRBV20-1	TRBJ1-1	.	SARNTEAF
TRBV4-3	TRBJ1-1	.	ASSQDWQANTEAF
TRBV28	TRBJ2-7	.	ASGSSYEQY
TRBV28	TRBJ1-1	.	ASSLGTEAF
TRBV30	TRBJ1-3	.	AWSVTGWEVSGNTIY